A selection of T cell receptor beta chains follows, all from one sample in a study of cytomegalovirus exposure and HLA in healthy donors. Generated by immunoSEQ multiplex PCR, the TCRdb table keeps only in-frame clones and is missing some. Of 95,000 to 130,000 clones listed, around two thirds are singletons. Sequencing was done on a sample of PBMCs. These receptors were collected from a woman in her 40s in good health and CMV-seropositive. CDR3s include the opening cysteine and the closing phenylalanine or tryptophan. D genes are given only for firm matches. Clone size is not always given. Where it is, it says once, few, many or a class for expanded clones.

j_call v_call clone_size d_call cdr3_aa cdr3_nt
TRBJ1-1 TRBV9 few TRBD1 CASSSQDRGNTEAFF TGTGCCAGCAGCTCCCAGGACAGGGGGAACACTGAAGCTTTCTTT
TRBJ2-2 TRBV19 once TRBD2 CASSISGRSGAGELFF TGTGCCAGTAGTATTAGCGGGAGGTCGGGAGCCGGGGAGCTGTTTTTT
TRBJ1-4 TRBV28 - TRBD1 CASSETGAATNEKLFF TGTGCCAGCAGCGAGACAGGGGCCGCAACTAATGAAAAACTGTTTTTT
TRBJ2-2 TRBV9 - TRBD1 CASSVNRDRENTGELFF TGTGCCAGCAGCGTCAACCGGGACAGGGAGAACACCGGGGAGCTGTTTTTT
TRBJ2-7 TRBV7-2 - TRBD1 CASSKAPGQGAYEQYF TGTGCCAGCAGCAAGGCACCGGGACAGGGGGCCTACGAGCAGTACTTC
TRBJ2-1 TRBV9 - TRBD2 CASSPVLAGVNEQFF TGTGCCAGCAGCCCCGTGCTAGCGGGAGTCAATGAGCAGTTCTTC
TRBJ2-1 TRBV9 - - CASSVGGGRRNEQFF TGTGCCAGCAGCGTAGGTGGGGGCCGACGGAATGAGCAGTTCTTC
TRBJ2-5 TRBV7-8 - - CASSLVAQQETQYF TGTGCCAGCAGCCTGGTCGCGCAACAGGAGACCCAGTACTTC
TRBJ2-3 TRBV5-1 - - CASSPIASGPRDTQYF TGCGCCAGCAGCCCAATCGCGAGCGGGCCTAGGGATACGCAGTATTTT
TRBJ2-7 TRBV4-3 - TRBD2 CASSQELGLPSEQYF TGCGCCAGCAGCCAAGAGCTGGGACTACCCTCCGAGCAGTACTTC
TRBJ1-5 TRBV5-3 - TRBD1 CARSSDRNNQPQHF TGTGCCAGAAGCTCGGACAGGAACAATCAGCCCCAGCATTTT
TRBJ2-7 TRBV28 - - CASSPRTPSYEQYF TGTGCCAGCAGTCCTCGGACACCTTCCTACGAGCAGTACTTC
TRBJ1-2 TRBV5-4 - - CASTGGDTYNYGYTF TGTGCCAGCACCGGGGGGGATACCTACAACTATGGCTACACCTTC
TRBJ2-1 TRBV15 - TRBD2 CATSREFSGTSSYNEQFF TGTGCCACCAGCAGAGAGTTCAGCGGGACTAGCTCCTACAATGAGCAGTTCTTC
TRBJ1-2 TRBV30 - - CASYDLQPPTANYGYTF TGTGCCTCCTATGACCTCCAACCCCCGACAGCTAACTATGGCTACACCTTC
TRBJ2-1 TRBV29-1 few TRBD1 CSATGTGANEQFF TGCAGCGCGACCGGGACAGGGGCCAATGAGCAGTTCTTC
TRBJ1-2 TRBV27 - - CASSFTGVSYTF TGTGCCAGCAGTTTCACCGGGGTTAGCTACACCTTC
TRBJ2-7 TRBV6-5 few - CASSYGALTYEQYF TGTGCCAGCAGTTACGGTGCTCTAACCTACGAGCAGTACTTC
TRBJ2-5 TRBV5-7 - - CASSWVQPQETQYF TGTGCCAGCAGCTGGGTACAGCCACAAGAGACCCAGTACTTC
TRBJ2-1 TRBV15 - TRBD1 CATSLGGSYNEQFF TGTGCCACCAGCTTAGGGGGCAGCTACAATGAGCAGTTCTTC
TRBJ2-1 TRBV4-1 - - CASSQDRRLNPYNEQFF TGCGCCAGCAGCCAAGATCGTCGACTTAACCCCTACAATGAGCAGTTCTTC
TRBJ2-3 TRBV14 - TRBD2 CASSHPGTTVRTDTQYF TGTGCCAGCAGCCACCCCGGGACTACCGTGCGCACAGATACGCAGTATTTT
TRBJ2-7 TRBV7-9 - - CSSRSRRLHLAGEQYF TGTTCCAGCAGATCCCGCAGACTACACCTGGCGGGGGAGCAGTACTTC
TRBJ1-4 TRBV29-1 few - CSVVDEKLFF TGCAGCGTTGTAGATGAAAAACTGTTTTTT
TRBJ2-7 TRBV6-5 - TRBD1 CASRQGFSSYEQYF TGTGCCAGCCGACAGGGGTTTAGCTCCTACGAGCAGTACTTC
TRBJ2-7 TRBV4-3 once TRBD2 CASSRRTSGSYEQYF TGCGCCAGCAGCCGCCGGACTAGCGGCTCCTACGAGCAGTACTTC
TRBJ2-1 TRBV6-5 - TRBD1 CASSYDRQGANEQFF TGTGCCAGCAGTTACGACCGACAGGGGGCAAATGAGCAGTTCTTC
TRBJ2-1 TRBV5-6 - TRBD2 CASSLTGTSGNNEQFF TGTGCCAGCAGCTTAACCGGGACTAGCGGTAACAATGAGCAGTTCTTC
TRBJ1-5 TRBV6-1 - - CASTQGVLNRQPQHF TGTGCCAGCACCCAAGGGGTACTAAACCGTCAGCCCCAGCATTTT
TRBJ1-2 TRBV19 - - CASSPNRENYGYTF TGTGCCAGTAGCCCAAACAGGGAAAACTATGGCTACACCTTC
TRBJ1-1 TRBV6-1 few TRBD1 CASSIQGGAEAFF TGTGCCAGCAGTATACAGGGGGGGGCTGAAGCTTTCTTT
TRBJ2-1 TRBV4-2 - TRBD2 CASSQAFGGGAYNEQFF TGTGCCAGCAGCCAGGCCTTTGGGGGGGGTGCCTACAATGAGCAGTTCTTC
TRBJ2-7 TRBV27 - TRBD2 CASSFNDGTSGAPCEQYF TGTGCCAGCAGTTTCAACGACGGGACTAGCGGGGCCCCCTGCGAGCAGTACTTC
TRBJ1-4 TRBV2 - TRBD1 CASRMDRGGEKLFF TGTGCCAGCAGGATGGACAGGGGAGGTGAAAAACTGTTTTTT
TRBJ2-1 TRBV10-3 once TRBD2 CAISVAGGYNEQFF TGTGCCATCAGTGTAGCGGGGGGGTACAATGAGCAGTTCTTC
TRBJ2-7 TRBV4-3 few TRBD1 CASSRDREYEQYF TGCGCCAGCAGCCGTGACAGGGAATACGAGCAGTACTTC
TRBJ2-2 TRBV4-3 - - CASSQSPTQDTGELFF TGCGCCAGCAGCCAATCCCCGACTCAAGACACCGGGGAGCTGTTTTTT
TRBJ2-1 TRBV5-1 - - CASSLVELAGSYNEQFF TGCGCCAGCAGCTTGGTCGAACTGGCGGGATCCTACAATGAGCAGTTCTTC
TRBJ2-5 TRBV7-9 - TRBD2 CASSLLGGGKETQYF TGTGCCAGCAGCCTGCTTGGGGGAGGGAAAGAGACCCAGTACTTC
TRBJ2-7 TRBV7-9 - TRBD1 CASSSGQGHEQYF TGTGCCAGCAGCTCGGGACAGGGCCACGAGCAGTACTTC
TRBJ2-1 TRBV18 - TRBD2 CASSGTSGINEQFF TGTGCCAGCTCAGGGACTAGCGGGATAAATGAGCAGTTCTTC
TRBJ2-7 TRBV19 - TRBD2 CASSGVAGVYEQYF TGTGCCAGTTCCGGCGTAGCGGGAGTCTACGAGCAGTACTTC
TRBJ1-1 TRBV9 once - CASSGAVTEAFF TGTGCCAGCAGCGGGGCAGTTACTGAAGCTTTCTTT
TRBJ1-1 TRBV25-1 few - CASILGGGEGTEAFF TGTGCCAGCATCCTGGGGGGGGGCGAGGGCACTGAAGCTTTCTTT
TRBJ2-7 TRBV4-1 - - CASSRRMGRDLYEQYF TGCGCCAGCAGCCGCCGTATGGGGCGAGACCTCTACGAGCAGTACTTC
TRBJ2-2 TRBV4-2 - - CASSQDAQGGNTGELFF TGTGCCAGCAGCCAAGATGCACAGGGCGGGAACACCGGGGAGCTGTTTTTT
TRBJ1-1 TRBV7-2 few TRBD1 CASSPRDRGLSEAFF TGTGCCAGCAGCCCTAGGGACAGGGGGCTGTCTGAAGCTTTCTTT
TRBJ1-3 TRBV11-2 - - CASSLVGAPNTIYF TGTGCCAGCAGCCTGGTTGGGGCTCCGAACACCATATATTTT
TRBJ2-5 TRBV5-8 - TRBD2 CASSLKIAGDQETQYF TGTGCCAGCAGCCTAAAGATAGCGGGAGATCAAGAGACCCAGTACTTC
TRBJ1-4 TRBV18 - - CASSRATNEKLFF TGTGCCAGCTCACGCGCAACTAATGAAAAACTGTTTTTT
TRBJ2-5 TRBV5-5 - - CASSLGVGVGEETQYF TGTGCCAGCAGCTTGGGGGTAGGGGTTGGGGAAGAGACCCAGTACTTC
TRBJ2-7 TRBV11-1 - TRBD2 CASSWGDSGRGEQYF TGTGCCAGCAGCTGGGGAGATAGCGGGAGGGGCGAGCAGTACTTC
TRBJ1-1 TRBV5-1 - - CASSSQGVAEAFF TGCGCCAGCAGCTCACAGGGAGTCGCTGAAGCTTTCTTT
TRBJ1-3 TRBV7-9 - - CSSSLAFGDRSQSGNTIYF TGTTCCAGCAGCTTAGCGTTTGGAGACAGGTCACAATCTGGAAACACCATATATTTT
TRBJ2-1 TRBV6-5 - TRBD2 CASNPGLAGVDEQFF TGTGCCAGCAACCCCGGACTAGCGGGAGTAGATGAGCAGTTCTTC